The 10 T cell receptor beta chains below come from one sample, sequenced in a study of cytomegalovirus exposure and HLA in healthy donors. It was with 60 Vbeta and 13 Jbeta primers that the PCR ran. Assay: immunoSEQ multiplex PCR; the TCRdb copy retains only in-frame clones and omits some. Of 85,000 to 110,000 clones in the sample, under 85% were seen once. Sample: PBMCs. The receptors shown here come from a man aged 45-65 years in good health and CMV-seropositive.

This clone was counted a few times. The V call is TRBV9, the J call TRBJ2-1; D not resolved. Germline V gene data show CDR1 as SGDLS and CDR2 as YYNGEE. Trimming removed 2 bases from V and 6 bases from J, with 3 bases in between. The CDR3 length is 11 residues. In DNA, the CDR3 is TGTGCCAGCAGCGTCTCCAATGAGCAGTTCTTC. Its translation: CASSVSNEQFF. The whole variable domain, remainder taken from reference TRBV9 and TRBJ2-1, is DSGVTQTPKHLITATGQRVTLRCSPRSGDLSVYWYQQSLDQGLQFLIQYYNGEERAKGNILERFSAQQFPDLHSELNLSSLELGDSALYFCASSVSNEQFFGPGTRLTVL.

The chain recombines TRBV27 with TRBJ2-3; D possibly corresponds to TRBD2 (6 bases). There are 14 residues in the CDR3. Germline CDR1 is MNHEY and CDR2 is SMNVEV (reference sequence). V lost 4 bases and J 3 bases, leaving 11 bases between the germline ends. CDR3 nucleotide sequence: TGTGCCAGCAGTTGGAGGGCCGGGACAGATACGCAGTATTTT. Translated, it gives CASSWRAGTDTQYF.

This clone has more than one count but fewer than ten. The chain couples TRBV6-6 to TRBJ2-5, with TRBD1 matching 8 bases. This CDR3 spans 13 amino acids. The V gene end was trimmed by 8 bases and the J gene end by 1 base; junction bases not matched to a gene: 3. Germline V CDR1 and CDR2: MNHNY, SVGAGI (reference sequence). The CDR3 coding sequence is TGTGCCAGCCTAGGACAGGGCCAAGAGACCCAGTACTTC. Translation: CASLGQGQETQYF.

CDR3 DNA sequence: TGTGCCAGCCGGGGGGCGCGGGGTGTAGAGACCCAGTACTTC. Protein sequence: CASRGARGVETQYF. The rearrangement joins TRBV6-6 to TRBJ2-5, with a possible D match to TRBD2 (7 bases). The CDR3 has 14 residues. V lost 8 bases and J 4 bases, leaving 17 bases between the germline ends. Germline CDR1 reads MNHNY; CDR2 reads SVGAGI (reference sequence).

This clone was observed once. The chain has TRBV27 and TRBJ2-1, with TRBD2 matching over 12 bases. The junction had 14 bases not matched to a gene; V was cut back by 7 bases and J by 10 bases. Germline V gene lookup returns CDR1 MNHEY and CDR2 SMNVEV (reference sequence). This CDR3 is 16 amino acids long. The CDR3 loop reads CASTQSAASGRAEQFF. CDR3 DNA sequence: TGTGCCAGCACCCAGTCCGCGGCTAGCGGGAGGGCCGAGCAGTTCTTC.

This chain links TRBV18 with TRBJ1-2, with unresolved D. Between the trimmed V and J ends, which lost 3 bases and 2 bases, there was a span of 10 bases. The CDR3 is made up of 14 amino acids. The germline V gene encodes CDR1 KGHSH and CDR2 LQKENI. The CDR3 loop reads CASSPEGENYGYTF. The CDR3 nucleotides read TGTGCCAGCTCACCTGAAGGAGAAAACTATGGCTACACCTTC.

The chain combines TRBV2 with TRBJ2-3; D possibly corresponds to TRBD1 (5 bases). Per germline, CDR1 SNHLY and CDR2 FYNNEI. The CDR3 runs 15 residues. V dropped 1 base and J dropped 6 bases, with 14 bases sitting between them. CDR3 in amino acids: CASSEGGQGGDTQYF. CDR3 nucleotides: TGTGCCAGCAGTGAAGGAGGTCAGGGTGGCGATACGCAGTATTTT.

In the case of this clone: One end of the junction fails to match germline, which may point to a read error. The chain carries TRBV7-3 and TRBJ2-2, with 9 bases lining up with TRBD1. The CDR3 has 15 residues. The V gene's germline CDR1 is SGHTA and CDR2 FQGTGA. As DNA, the CDR3 is TGTGTCAGCAGCTTAATAGGGACAGGGACCGGGGAGCTGTTTTTT. Amino acids: CVSSLIGTGTGELFF.

The rearrangement links TRBV2 to TRBJ2-2; 12 bases fit TRBD2. CDR3 length: 17 amino acids. V gave up 5 bases and J gave up 7 bases; unmatched junction bases: 11. Germline V gives CDR1 SNHLY, CDR2 FYNNEI. The chain's CDR3 is CASSPRLAGGPNGELFF. The CDR3 DNA reads TGTGCCAGCAGTCCGCGGCTAGCGGGAGGGCCCAACGGGGAGCTGTTTTTT.

This chain links TRBV7-2 with TRBJ2-3; the D gene is possibly TRBD2 (7 bases). Deletions cut 3 bases from V and 0 bases from J, with 10 bases between. Looked up from germline, CDR1 is SGHTA and CDR2 is FQGNSA. The CDR3 totals 15 residues. CDR3 in DNA: TGTGCCAGCAGCTTCGGCGGGGGCAGCACAGATACGCAGTATTTT. Protein product: CASSFGGGSTDTQYF.